This T cell receptor beta chain originates from a study of tumor and adjacent non-tumor tissue in lung cancer (dated by TCRdb to the late 2010s). Notes on the research overall: Of the cohort, roughly 12 patients had adenocarcinoma, 2 had squamous cell carcinoma and 1 had small cell lung cancer. The 15 enrolled patients, of whom some 10 were men and 5 were women, were aged about 30 to 80 years and were diagnosed with TNM stage I to III disease. Using bulk TCRbeta repertoires from 15 lung cancer patients, the study set lung tumor tissue side by side with matched distant non-tumor lung tissue. About 30 paired specimens, one tumor and one normal lung sample per patient, were profiled by TCRbeta CDR3 sequencing. Sequencing generated a total of 125,075,908 productive TCRbeta reads, averaging approximately 3.8 million reads per sample. Paper-wide results and their limitations: Peripheral blood was not sequenced, so blood TCRbeta repertoires were not examined in the lung cancer patients of the study. Significantly higher TCR diversity (inverse Simpson) was observed in tumor tissue than in normal lung tissue (431.37 vs 166.20, P = 0.0075, Mann-Whitney U test). Only around 14 patients were in the cohort, and the authors stated that larger samples and more detailed clinical data are needed. In normal lung, the top 100 clones accounted for a significantly larger cumulative share of the repertoire than in tumor tissue. Significantly higher TCR diversity was found in younger patients, and higher tumor TCR diversity was associated with shorter overall and disease-free survival. The sequencing platform is not named in the methods, and unique molecular identifiers are not mentioned.

CDR1 and CDR2 (MNHNS, SASEGT) derive from the germline V gene. The CDR3 contains 15 residues, cysteine and phenylalanine counted. Solely the CDR3 DNA is kept, with 45 bases framed from the first base. The library was produced with multiplex PCR. The sequencer was an Illumina HiSeq 2500. TCRbeta libraries were constructed through three rounds of nested PCR with primers (Table S4) according to protocols modified from ARM-PCR. Before sequencing, PCR products of 200-500 bp were cut from the gel and purified using the QIAquick gel extraction kit. The authors' pipeline ran thus. Reads were cleaned with Trimmomatic, merged with FLASH into complete CDR3 sequences, and assigned to V(D)J germline segments with MiTCR. Clonal diversity was computed as the inverse Simpson's index with VDJtools. In-frame sequences without a premature stop codon were defined as productive reads. In-frame beta chains were kept once TCRdb had trimmed the public reads at Q25 with fastp and called clones with MiXCR. Under each unique CDR3 protein, matching rows form one entry showing the most common genes and DNA. V and J calls and clone size were set by TCRdb, not the authors. For this sample there are approximately 90,000 distinct CDR3 sequences; about 77% appear just once. The ten largest clonotypes hold 21% of the sample.

Bulk unsorted tissue served as the source for RNA extraction, and RNA quality was assessed using a NanoDrop ND-1000 and an Agilent 2100. Normal lung samples were distant non-tumor tissue taken more than 3 cm from the tumor edge. All donors had newly diagnosed lung cancer, had not received prior chemotherapy, and were admitted for thoracic surgery in China between August and November 2014. The study excluded patients who had received radiotherapy or chemotherapy before or who had another cancer at the same time. Pieces of surgical tissue measuring 1-2 cm3 were kept in RNAlater solution and held at -80 degrees C until needed. As concerns this clonotype: There is no known antigen for this receptor. The junction and the germline gene differ at one end; a read error may be behind it.

The sequencing input was distant non-tumor lung tissue. The TCR was taken from a woman between 45 and 65 years old with non-small cell lung cancer. The chain was built from TRBV6-1 and TRBJ2-3; 10 of the junction bases match TRBD1. This receptor carries the CDR3 CASRPTGGHTDMQYF. The base sequence is TGTGCCAGCCGTCCGACAGGGGGCCACACAGATATGCAGTATTTT.